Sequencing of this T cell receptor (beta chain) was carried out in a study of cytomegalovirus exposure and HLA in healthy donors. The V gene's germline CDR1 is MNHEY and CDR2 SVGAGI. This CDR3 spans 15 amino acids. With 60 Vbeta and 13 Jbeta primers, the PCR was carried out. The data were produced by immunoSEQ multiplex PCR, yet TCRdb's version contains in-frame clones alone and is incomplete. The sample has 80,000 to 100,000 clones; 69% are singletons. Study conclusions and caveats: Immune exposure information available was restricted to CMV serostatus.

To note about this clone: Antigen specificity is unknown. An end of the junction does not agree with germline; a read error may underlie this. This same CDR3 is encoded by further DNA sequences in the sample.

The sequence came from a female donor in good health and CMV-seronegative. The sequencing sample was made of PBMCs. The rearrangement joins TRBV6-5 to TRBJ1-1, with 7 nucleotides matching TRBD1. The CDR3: CASSLDRNMNTEAFF. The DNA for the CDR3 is TGTGCCAGCAGTTTGGACAGGAATATGAACACTGAGGCTTTCTTT.